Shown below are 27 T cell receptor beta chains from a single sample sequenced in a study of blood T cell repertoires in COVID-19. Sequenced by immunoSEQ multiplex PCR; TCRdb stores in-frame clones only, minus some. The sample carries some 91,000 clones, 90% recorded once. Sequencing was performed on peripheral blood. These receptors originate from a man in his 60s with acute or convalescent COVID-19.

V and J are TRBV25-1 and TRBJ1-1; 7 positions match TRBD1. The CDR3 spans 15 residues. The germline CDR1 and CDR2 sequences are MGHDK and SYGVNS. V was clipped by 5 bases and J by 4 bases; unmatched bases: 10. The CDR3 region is CASSRRQGESTEAFF. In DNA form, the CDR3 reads TGTGCCAGCAGTCGACGACAGGGAGAAAGCACTGAAGCTTTCTTT.

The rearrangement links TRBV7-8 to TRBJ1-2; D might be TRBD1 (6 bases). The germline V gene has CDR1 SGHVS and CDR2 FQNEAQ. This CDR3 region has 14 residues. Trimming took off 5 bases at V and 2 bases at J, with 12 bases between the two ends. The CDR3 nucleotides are TGTGCCAGCAGCCTCCCGGGGGGCAACTATGGCTACACCTTC. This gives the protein CASSLPGGNYGYTF.

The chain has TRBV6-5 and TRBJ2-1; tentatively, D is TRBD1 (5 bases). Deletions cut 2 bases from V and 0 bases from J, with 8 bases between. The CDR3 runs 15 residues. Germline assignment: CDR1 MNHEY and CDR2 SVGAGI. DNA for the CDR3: TGTGCCAGCAGTTACCTGGACACCTCCTACAATGAGCAGTTCTTC. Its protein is CASSYLDTSYNEQFF.

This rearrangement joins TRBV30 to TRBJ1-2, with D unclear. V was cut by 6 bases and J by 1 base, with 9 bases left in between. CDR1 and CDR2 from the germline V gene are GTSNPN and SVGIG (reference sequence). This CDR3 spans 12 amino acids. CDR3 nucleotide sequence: TGTGCCTGTGCGTACCTTAACTATGGCTACACCTTC. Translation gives CACAYLNYGYTF.

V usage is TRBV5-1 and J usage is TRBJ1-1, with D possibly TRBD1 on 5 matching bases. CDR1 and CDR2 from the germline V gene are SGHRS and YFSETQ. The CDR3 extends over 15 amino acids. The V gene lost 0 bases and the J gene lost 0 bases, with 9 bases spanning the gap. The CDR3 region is CASSLAGVVNTEAFF. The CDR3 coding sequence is TGCGCCAGCAGCTTGGCGGGGGTCGTGAACACTGAAGCTTTCTTT.

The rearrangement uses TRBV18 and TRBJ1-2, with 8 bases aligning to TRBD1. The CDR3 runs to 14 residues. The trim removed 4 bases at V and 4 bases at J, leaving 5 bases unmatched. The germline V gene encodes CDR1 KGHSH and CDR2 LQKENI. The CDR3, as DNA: TGTGCCAGCTCACTCGGACAGGGCCCCTATGGCTACACCTTC. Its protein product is CASSLGQGPYGYTF.

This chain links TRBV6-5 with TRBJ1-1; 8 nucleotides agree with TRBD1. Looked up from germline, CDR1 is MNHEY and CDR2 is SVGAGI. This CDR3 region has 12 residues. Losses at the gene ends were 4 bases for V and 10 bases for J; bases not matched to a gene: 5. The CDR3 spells CASSSDRDVAFF. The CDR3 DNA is TGTGCCAGCAGTTCGGACAGGGACGTAGCTTTCTTT.

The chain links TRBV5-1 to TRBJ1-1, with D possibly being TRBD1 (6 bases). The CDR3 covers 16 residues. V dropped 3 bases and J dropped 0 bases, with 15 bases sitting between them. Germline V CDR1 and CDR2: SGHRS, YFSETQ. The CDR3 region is CASSSDPTGMNTEAFF. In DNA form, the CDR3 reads TGCGCCAGCAGCTCCGACCCGACAGGAATGAACACTGAAGCTTTCTTT.

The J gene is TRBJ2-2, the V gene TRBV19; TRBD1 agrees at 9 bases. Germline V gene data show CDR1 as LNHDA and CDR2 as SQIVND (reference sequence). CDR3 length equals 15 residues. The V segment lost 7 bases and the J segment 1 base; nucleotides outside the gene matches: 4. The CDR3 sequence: CASKGTGRNTGELFF. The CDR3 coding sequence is TGTGCCAGTAAGGGGACAGGGCGGAACACCGGGGAGCTGTTTTTT.

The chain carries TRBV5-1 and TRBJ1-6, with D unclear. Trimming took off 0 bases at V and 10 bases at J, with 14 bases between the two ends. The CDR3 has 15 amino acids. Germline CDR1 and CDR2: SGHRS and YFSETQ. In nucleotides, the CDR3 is TGCGCCAGCAGCTTGGAGGCGGGGAACGGATCACCCCTCCACTTT. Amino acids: CASSLEAGNGSPLHF.

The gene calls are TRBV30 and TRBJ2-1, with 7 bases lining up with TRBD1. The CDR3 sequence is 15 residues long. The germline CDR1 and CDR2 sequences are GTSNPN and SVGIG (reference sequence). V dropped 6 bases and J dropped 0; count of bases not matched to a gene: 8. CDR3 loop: CACPRQGFSYNEQFF. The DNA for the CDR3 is TGTGCCTGCCCTCGACAGGGATTCTCCTACAATGAGCAGTTCTTC.

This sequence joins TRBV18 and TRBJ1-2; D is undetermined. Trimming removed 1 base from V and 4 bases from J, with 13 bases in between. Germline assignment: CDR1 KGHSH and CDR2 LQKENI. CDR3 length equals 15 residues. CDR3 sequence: CASSPQPGIFYGYTF. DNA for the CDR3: TGTGCCAGCTCACCACAGCCGGGAATATTCTATGGCTACACCTTC.

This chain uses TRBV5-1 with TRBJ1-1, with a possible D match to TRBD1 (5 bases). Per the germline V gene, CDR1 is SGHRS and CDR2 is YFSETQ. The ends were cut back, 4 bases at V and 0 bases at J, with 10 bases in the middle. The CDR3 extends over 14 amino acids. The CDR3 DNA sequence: TGCGCCAGCAGCCGTGACAGTATGAACACTGAAGCTTTCTTT. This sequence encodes CASSRDSMNTEAFF.

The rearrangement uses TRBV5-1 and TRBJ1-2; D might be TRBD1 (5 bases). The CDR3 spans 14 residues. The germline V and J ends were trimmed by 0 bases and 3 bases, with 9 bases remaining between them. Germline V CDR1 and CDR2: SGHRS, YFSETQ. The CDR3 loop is CASSLGDSDYGYTF. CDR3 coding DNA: TGCGCCAGCAGCTTGGGAGACAGCGACTATGGCTACACCTTC.

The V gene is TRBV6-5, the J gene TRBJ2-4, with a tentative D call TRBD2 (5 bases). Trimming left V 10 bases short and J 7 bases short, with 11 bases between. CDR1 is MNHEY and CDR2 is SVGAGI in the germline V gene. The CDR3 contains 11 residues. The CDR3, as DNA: TGTGCCACGGGGATTGGGAACATTCAGTACTTC. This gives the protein CATGIGNIQYF.

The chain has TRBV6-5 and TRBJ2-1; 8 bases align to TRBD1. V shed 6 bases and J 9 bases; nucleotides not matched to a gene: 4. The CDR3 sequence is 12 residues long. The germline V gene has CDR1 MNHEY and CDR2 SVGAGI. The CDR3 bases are TGTGCCAGCAGATCCACAGGGGGTGAGCAGTTCTTC. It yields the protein CASRSTGGEQFF.

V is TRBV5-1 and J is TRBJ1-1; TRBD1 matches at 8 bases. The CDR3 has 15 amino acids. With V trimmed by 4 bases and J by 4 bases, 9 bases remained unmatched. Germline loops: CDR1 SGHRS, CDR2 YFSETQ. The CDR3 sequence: CASSPPTGASTEAFF. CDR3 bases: TGCGCCAGCAGCCCGCCGACAGGGGCGAGCACTGAAGCTTTCTTT.

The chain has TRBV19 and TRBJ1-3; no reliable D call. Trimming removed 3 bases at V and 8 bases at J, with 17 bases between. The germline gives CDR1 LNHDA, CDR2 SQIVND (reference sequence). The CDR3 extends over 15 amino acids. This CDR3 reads CASSMVGNFKDTIYF. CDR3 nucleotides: TGTGCCAGTAGTATGGTCGGGAATTTTAAGGACACCATATATTTT.

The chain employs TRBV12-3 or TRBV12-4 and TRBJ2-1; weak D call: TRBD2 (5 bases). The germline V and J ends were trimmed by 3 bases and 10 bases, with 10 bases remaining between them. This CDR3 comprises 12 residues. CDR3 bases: TGTGCCAGCAGTTTTGGTCCGGGGGAGCAGTTCTTC. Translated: CASSFGPGEQFF.

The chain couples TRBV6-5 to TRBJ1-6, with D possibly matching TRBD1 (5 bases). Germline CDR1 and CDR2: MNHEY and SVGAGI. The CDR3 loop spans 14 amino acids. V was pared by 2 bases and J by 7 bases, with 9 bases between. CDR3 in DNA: TGTGCCAGCAGTTACGCGGGGGAAAATTCACCCCTCCACTTT. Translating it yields CASSYAGENSPLHF.

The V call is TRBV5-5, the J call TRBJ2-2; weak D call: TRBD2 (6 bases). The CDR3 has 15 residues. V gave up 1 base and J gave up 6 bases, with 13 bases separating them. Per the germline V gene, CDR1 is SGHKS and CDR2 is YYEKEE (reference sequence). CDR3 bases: TGTGCCAGCAGCTTGCTGGAGGGTTATGCCGGGGAGCTGTTTTTT. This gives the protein CASSLLEGYAGELFF.

Here the CDR3 reads CASSGRGTVLEKLFF. CDR3 sequence (DNA): TGTGCCAGCAGCGGTAGGGGGACAGTCCTCGAAAAACTGTTTTTT. V usage is TRBV7-9 and J usage is TRBJ1-4; 7 bases are shared with TRBD1. This CDR3 has 15 amino acids. After removal of 5 bases from V and 8 bases from J, the junction contained 11 bases not matched to a gene. The V gene's germline CDR1 is SEHNR and CDR2 FQNEAQ (reference sequence).

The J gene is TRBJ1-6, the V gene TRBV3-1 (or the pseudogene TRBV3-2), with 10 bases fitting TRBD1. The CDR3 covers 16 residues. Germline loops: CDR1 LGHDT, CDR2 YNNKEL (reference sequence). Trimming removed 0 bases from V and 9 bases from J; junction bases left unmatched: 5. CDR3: CASSQDRGTGVSPLHF. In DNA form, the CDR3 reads TGTGCCAGCAGCCAAGATCGTGGGACAGGGGTTTCACCCCTCCACTTT.

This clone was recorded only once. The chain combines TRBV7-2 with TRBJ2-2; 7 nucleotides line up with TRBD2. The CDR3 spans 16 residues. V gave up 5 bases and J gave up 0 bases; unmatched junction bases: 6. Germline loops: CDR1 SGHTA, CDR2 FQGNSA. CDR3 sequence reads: CASSRMGGANTGELFF. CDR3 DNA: TGTGCCAGCAGCCGGATGGGGGGGGCGAACACCGGGGAGCTGTTTTTT.

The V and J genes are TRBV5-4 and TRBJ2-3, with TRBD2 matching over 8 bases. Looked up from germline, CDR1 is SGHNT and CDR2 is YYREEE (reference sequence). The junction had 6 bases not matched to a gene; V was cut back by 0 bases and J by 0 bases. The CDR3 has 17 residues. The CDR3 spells CASSLDGLAGSTDTQYF. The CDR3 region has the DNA TGTGCCAGCAGCTTGGATGGGCTAGCGGGTAGCACAGATACGCAGTATTTT.

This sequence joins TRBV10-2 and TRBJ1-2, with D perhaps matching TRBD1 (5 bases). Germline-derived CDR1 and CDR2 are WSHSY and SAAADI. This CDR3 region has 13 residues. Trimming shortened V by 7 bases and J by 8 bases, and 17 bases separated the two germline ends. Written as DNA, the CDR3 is TGCGCCAGCACCGGGACTGACCTTAGGGGCTACACCTTC. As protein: CASTGTDLRGYTF.

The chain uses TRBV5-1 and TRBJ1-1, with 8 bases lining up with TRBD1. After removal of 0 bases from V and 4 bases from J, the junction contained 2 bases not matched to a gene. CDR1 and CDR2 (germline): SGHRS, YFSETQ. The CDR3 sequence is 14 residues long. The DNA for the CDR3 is TGCGCCAGCAGCTTGGGAACAGGGGGCACTGAAGCTTTCTTT. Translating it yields CASSLGTGGTEAFF. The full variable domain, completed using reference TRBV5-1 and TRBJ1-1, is KAGVTQTPRYLIKTRGQQVTLSCSPISGHRSVSWYQQTPGQGLQFLFEYFSETQRNKGNFPGRFSGRQFSNSRSEMNVSTLELGDSALYLCASSLGTGGTEAFFGQGTRLTVV.